This TCR beta chain was captured by sequencing in a study of cytomegalovirus exposure and HLA in healthy donors. Study context: Ancestry clustering placed 81% of around 400 genotyped donors in the Caucasian-associated cluster.

Trimming took 6 bases from V and 1 from J; bases not matched to a gene: 7. CDR1 and CDR2 from the germline V gene are MDHEN and SYDVKM. The CDR3 has 16 amino acids. Turning to this clone: Additional DNA sequences in this sample encode the identical CDR3.

The PCR made use of 60 Vbeta and 13 Jbeta primers. Produced via immunoSEQ multiplex PCR; TCRdb's table is partial and in-frame only. Recorded for this sample: nearly 200,000 clones. The sequence was obtained from a boy aged 10-17 years in good health and CMV-seronegative. This chain connects TRBV28 to TRBJ1-5; 9 bases fit TRBD1. Sequences were obtained from PBMCs. DNA for the CDR3: TGTGCCAGCAGCTCCGACAGGGGGAAAAGCAATCAGCCCCAGCATTTT. Encoded protein: CASSSDRGKSNQPQHF.